Shown below are 5 T cell receptor beta chains from a single sample sequenced in a study of OX40 agonist ivuxolimab in advanced cancers. This table comes from immunoSEQ multiplex PCR, and its TCRdb copy is limited to in-frame clones, with some not included. The sample yields tens of thousands of clones, 86% seen once. Material: CD4+ or CD8+ T cells sorted from blood, obtained in a trial of the OX40 agonist ivuxolimab. The origin of the receptors is an adult with an advanced solid tumor such as melanoma, head and neck, liver or kidney cancer.

The chain uses TRBV5-1 and TRBJ2-3; TRBD2 aligns across 7 bases. Germline values: CDR1 SGHRS, CDR2 YFSETQ. With V trimmed by 5 bases and J by 1 base, 4 bases remained unmatched. This CDR3 is 14 amino acids long. The CDR3 sequence is CASRITSGTDTQYF. The CDR3 nucleotides read TGCGCCAGCAGGATAACTAGCGGCACAGATACGCAGTATTTT.

This sequence joins TRBV6-5 and TRBJ2-7, with D unresolved. Per the germline V gene, CDR1 is MNHEY and CDR2 is SVGAGI. CDR3 length: 15 residues. The ends were cut back, 5 bases at V and 3 bases at J, with 17 bases in the middle. The CDR3 loop reads CASSAPKDGVYEQYF. The CDR3 region has the DNA TGTGCCAGCAGTGCCCCAAAAGACGGAGTCTACGAGCAGTACTTC.

The chain couples TRBV15 to TRBJ2-5; 8 bases are a match to TRBD1. The trim removed 5 bases at V and 3 bases at J, leaving 17 bases unmatched. The CDR3 spans 18 residues. Germline V gene data show CDR1 as LNHNV and CDR2 as YYDKDF (reference sequence). CDR3 sequence (DNA): TGTGCCACCAGCGATGAACAGGGGGGCCCTGCCGGAAAAGAGACCCAGTACTTC. Translating gives CATSDEQGGPAGKETQYF. The whole variable domain, remainder taken from reference TRBV15 and TRBJ2-5, is DAMVIQNPRYQVTQFGKPVTLSCSQTLNHNVMYWYQQKSSQAPKLLFHYYDKDFNNEADTPDNFQSRRPNTSFCFLDIRSPGLGDTAMYLCATSDEQGGPAGKETQYFGPGTRLLVL.

V and J are TRBV4-2 and TRBJ2-5; 10 positions match TRBD2. This CDR3 is built from 16 residues. Germline trimming cut 4 bases from V and 0 bases from J; bases unmatched to any gene: 5. Germline CDR1 is LGHNA and CDR2 is YNFKEQ. The CDR3 region is CASSRLAGGNQETQYF. The CDR3, as DNA: TGTGCCAGCAGCCGATTAGCGGGGGGCAACCAAGAGACCCAGTACTTC.

This clone is judged medium-sized. This sequence joins TRBV6-1 and TRBJ1-6, with 9 bases lining up with TRBD1. CDR1 is MNHNS, CDR2 SASEGT, per germline. CDR3 length: 14 amino acids. Germline trimming cut 6 bases from V and 9 bases from J; bases unmatched to any gene: 6. CDR3 amino acids: CASRIPGQGSPLHF. The CDR3 DNA sequence: TGTGCCAGCAGGATCCCGGGACAGGGTTCACCCCTCCACTTT.